Given below is one T cell receptor (beta chain) in context. Its antigen is currently not known. The sample holds no much larger clone one base away, and base qualities are not on file. CDR1 and CDR2 were assigned from the germline V gene (reference sequence) as LGHDT and YNNKEL. The cysteine opens and the phenylalanine closes a CDR3 of 12 amino acids. Only the CDR3 region is kept as DNA, spanning 36 bases read in frame from base 1. Compared with germline, V lacks 5 bases and J lacks 8 bases; bases without a gene match: 5. These data originate in a study of identical twins (dated by TCRdb to 2015 to 2016). Notes on the research overall: The study deep-sequenced TCR alpha and beta repertoires from monozygotic twins, unrelated adults of various ages and cord blood to test whether fetal clonotypes persist. Replicate twin experiments were performed at different times using different library preparation protocols to rule out contamination. Beyond this particular receptor, the publication reports: Abundant cord blood beta clonotypes carried fewer insertions; young adult naive repertoires showed a weaker similar trend, while memory repertoires showed none. Because the same donors could not be followed over many years, the conclusions relied on cross-sectional statistical analysis. In monozygotic twins, out-of-frame TCR alpha sharing was systematically underestimated by recombination models, although the models agreed with sharing between unrelated individuals. The excess sharing between twins in beta out-of-frame sequences was weaker because fewer shared sequences reduced the signal-to-noise ratio. Out-of-frame TCR alpha sequences shared between twins showed an excess of low generation-probability sequences compared with coincidental sharing between unrelated individuals. Zero-insertion analyses could be partly confounded by invariant T cells such as MAIT and iNKT, though diverse VJ usage argued against such confounding for most clonotypes.

Library creation used 5' RACE. The sequencing machine was an Illumina HiSeq 2000. Template switching introduced a universal primer binding site; the final cDNA contained a unique molecular identifier, enabling accurate counting of TCR cDNA molecules. First-strand cDNA for TCR alpha and beta chains was synthesized from specific primers in the conserved constant-segment region. To control for contamination, every cDNA library was double barcoded, receiving both a SMART-Mk sample barcode and Illumina barcodes. TruSeq adapter sequences, together with Illumina sample barcodes, were added in two successive PCR steps. The Illumina HiSeq platform was used with custom primers to sequence TCR alpha and beta cDNA libraries. On the authors' methods: Raw reads were processed with MiGEC to extract unique molecular identifiers, and MiXCR was used to determine CDR3 positions. For each individual, recombination models were inferred using an EM algorithm with the repgenHMM and IGoR tools. Shared clonotype analysis was performed with the tcR package in R, normalizing sharing by the product of cloneset sizes. Out-of-frame nonproductive sequences were analyzed to study raw recombination free of thymic and clonal selection effects. The public sequencing data were trimmed at Q25 with fastp and processed into clonotypes with MiXCR by TCRdb, which kept only in-frame beta chains. All rows with the same CDR3 protein become a single entry with the most common DNA and genes. It is TCRdb's table, rather than the study itself, that gives the V and J calls and clone size. The sample table records about 530,000 distinct CDR3 sequences; roughly 15% of these occur just once. 0.44% of the sample belongs to the ten largest clones.

Only healthy Caucasian donors were included. Three pairs of female monozygotic twins, all aged about 18 to 30 years, were included in the twin cohort. Positive isolation kits from Invitrogen were used to isolate the CD4+ and CD8+ T cell populations. These data were likewise used in another study, on yellow fever vaccine responses in identical twins. The second study reports: According to the authors, the vaccine-induced T cell response in identical twins seemed to be partly convergent and partly specific to each individual. In identical twins, the study followed T cell clones that responded to the vaccine with precision.

The TCR comes from a woman aged 18-29 years in good health. The sequenced material came from CD4+ T cells sorted from blood. The chain joins TRBV3-1 to TRBJ1-2, and 7 junctional nucleotides match TRBD1. The DNA sequence follows: TGTGCCAGCAGCGGAGGAGGGGGCGGCTACACCTTC. Its translation is CASSGGGGGYTF.